These T cell receptor beta chains were read from a single sample in a study of T cell responses to AZD1222 COVID-19 vaccine. The method was immunoSEQ multiplex PCR; TCRdb's version includes in-frame clones alone and lacks a portion of them. The sample contains around 99,000 clones, around 90% of which appear only once. The sequences come from peripheral blood, collected on day 0 of AZD1222 vaccination. The origin of the receptors is an adult in good health. Both conserved end residues are part of each CDR3. Each record gives: D gene, clone size, V gene, J gene, CDR3 protein, CDR3 DNA. D genes are given only for firm matches. For some rows the clone size is stated as once, few or many, or as a class when expanded; others skip it.

NA	NA	TRBV29-1	TRBJ2-2	CSVDPLGAGELFF	TGCAGCGTTGATCCCCTCGGCGCCGGGGAGCTGTTTTTT
NA	NA	TRBV5-1	TRBJ1-1	CASSLNPPGSTEAFF	TGCGCCAGCAGCTTGAACCCCCCGGGGAGCACTGAAGCTTTCTTT
TRBD1	NA	TRBV12-3/TRBV12-4	TRBJ1-2	CASSLTGRDGYTF	TGTGCCAGCAGTTTGACAGGGAGGGATGGCTACACCTTC
NA	NA	TRBV6-2/TRBV6-3	TRBJ2-7	CASSYSETGGSYEQYF	TGTGCCAGCAGTTACTCGGAGACAGGAGGTTCCTACGAGCAGTACTTC
NA	NA	TRBV10-3	TRBJ1-2	CAISESSYGYTF	TGTGCCATCAGTGAGTCATCATATGGCTACACCTTC
NA	NA	TRBV5-1	TRBJ2-4	CASSPAGRERNIQYF	TGCGCCAGCAGCCCGGCGGGGCGGGAACGAAACATTCAGTACTTC
TRBD1	NA	TRBV19	TRBJ2-7	CASSKGQGAYEQYF	TGTGCCAGTAGTAAAGGACAGGGGGCTTACGAGCAGTACTTC
NA	NA	TRBV7-3	TRBJ2-7	CASSAAPSDYPLEQYF	TGTGCCAGCAGCGCTGCGCCTTCGGACTATCCCCTTGAGCAGTACTTC
TRBD1	NA	TRBV24-1	TRBJ2-1	CATSDFGTGGGNEQFF	TGTGCCACCAGTGATTTCGGGACAGGGGGGGGCAATGAGCAGTTCTTC
TRBD2	NA	TRBV5-4	TRBJ2-3	CASSPLAGGPNTQYF	TGTGCCAGCAGTCCCCTAGCGGGAGGGCCAAATACGCAGTATTTT
TRBD1	NA	TRBV18	TRBJ2-2	CASSPPGTGNTGELFF	TGTGCCAGCTCACCTCCCGGGACAGGAAACACCGGGGAGCTGTTTTTT
TRBD1	few	TRBV9	TRBJ2-7	CASSGTGPDQYF	TGTGCCAGCAGCGGGACAGGGCCAGATCAGTACTTC
NA	NA	TRBV18	TRBJ1-3	CASSRGRNTIYF	TGTGCCAGCTCACGGGGGAGAAACACCATATATTTT
TRBD1	NA	TRBV5-1	TRBJ2-5	CASSPGDRERETQYF	TGCGCCAGCAGCCCCGGGGACAGGGAGAGGGAGACCCAGTACTTC
NA	NA	TRBV18	TRBJ2-1	CASSPLMQANNEQFF	TGTGCCAGCTCACCGTTAATGCAGGCGAACAATGAGCAGTTCTTC
NA	NA	TRBV5-6	TRBJ1-2	CASSLQDGYTF	TGTGCCAGCAGCCTACAGGATGGCTACACCTTC
NA	NA	TRBV9	TRBJ1-1	CASSVVSNRGGNTEAFF	TGTGCCAGCAGCGTAGTTAGTAACCGAGGAGGGAACACTGAAGCTTTCTTT
NA	NA	TRBV28	TRBJ1-4	CASSPSGTPLTNEKLFF	TGTGCCAGCAGTCCCTCAGGGACACCGCTGACTAATGAAAAACTGTTTTTT
NA	NA	TRBV28	TRBJ1-1	CASSSFSLGNTEAFF	TGTGCCAGCAGTTCTTTCTCTCTCGGGAACACTGAAGCTTTCTTT
NA	NA	TRBV6-5	TRBJ1-6	CASRTGGVINSPLHF	TGTGCCAGCAGGACGGGTGGAGTGATTAATTCACCCCTCCACTTT
NA	NA	TRBV2	TRBJ1-4	CASSDGTVKEKLFF	TGTGCCAGCAGTGACGGGACCGTTAAGGAAAAACTGTTTTTT
TRBD1	NA	TRBV5-1	TRBJ2-5	CASSSGTVQETQYF	TGCGCCAGCAGCTCAGGGACAGTTCAAGAGACCCAGTACTTC
NA	NA	TRBV30	TRBJ1-2	CAWSRGANHYGYTF	TGTGCCTGGAGTCGTGGGGCAAATCACTATGGCTACACCTTC
NA	NA	TRBV5-1	TRBJ1-2	CASSSVARGGYTF	TGCGCCAGCAGCTCAGTGGCCCGAGGGGGCTACACCTTC
TRBD2	NA	TRBV6-5	TRBJ2-7	CASSSTGTRNHEQYF	TGTGCCAGCAGTTCTACTGGGACTAGGAATCACGAGCAGTACTTC
TRBD2	NA	TRBV2	TRBJ2-1	CASQPGLAPFF	TGTGCCAGTCAACCGGGACTAGCCCCGTTCTTC
NA	few	TRBV27	TRBJ1-5	CASSLQRNQPQHF	TGTGCCAGCAGTTTACAGAGGAATCAGCCCCAGCATTTT
TRBD1	NA	TRBV30	TRBJ1-5	CAGDRGINQPQHF	TGTGCCGGAGACAGGGGAATCAATCAGCCCCAGCATTTT
NA	NA	TRBV28	TRBJ1-6	CASSWAGAFSPLHF	TGTGCCAGCAGTTGGGCGGGGGCGTTTTCACCCCTCCACTTT
TRBD2	NA	TRBV30	TRBJ2-3	CAWSIAGGRGTDTQYF	TGTGCCTGGAGCATCGCGGGAGGTCGGGGCACAGATACGCAGTATTTT
NA	NA	TRBV6-2/TRBV6-3	TRBJ1-2	CASSGNRAHYGYTF	TGTGCCAGCAGTGGGAACAGGGCCCACTATGGCTACACCTTC
NA	NA	TRBV5-4	TRBJ1-5	CASSREPFQPQHF	TGTGCCAGCAGCCGGGAGCCCTTTCAGCCCCAGCATTTT
NA	NA	TRBV5-6	TRBJ1-3	CASSFKSSGNTIYF	TGTGCCAGCAGCTTCAAGAGTTCGGGAAACACCATATATTTT
NA	NA	TRBV11-2	TRBJ2-3	CASSLGLTSTDTQYF	TGTGCCAGCAGCTTGGGCCTTACTTCCACAGATACGCAGTATTTT
NA	NA	TRBV3-1/TRBV3-2	TRBJ1-1	CASSYGDKNTEAFF	TGTGCCAGCAGCTATGGGGACAAGAACACTGAAGCTTTCTTT
TRBD2	once	TRBV5-1	TRBJ2-1	CASSPGGGDEQFF	TGCGCCAGCAGCCCCGGGGGGGGAGATGAGCAGTTCTTC
TRBD1	NA	TRBV7-2	TRBJ2-3	CASQGFGLDRGSTDTQYF	TGTGCCAGCCAGGGATTTGGTCTAGACAGGGGGAGCACAGATACGCAGTATTTT
TRBD1	NA	TRBV6-2/TRBV6-3	TRBJ2-1	CASSYPTGYGYNEQFF	TGTGCCAGCAGTTACCCGACAGGGTACGGGTACAATGAGCAGTTCTTC
NA	NA	TRBV19	TRBJ2-3	CASSRIQRGTDTQYF	TGTGCCAGTAGTAGAATCCAGCGGGGCACAGATACGCAGTATTTT
TRBD1	once	TRBV2	TRBJ2-3	CASSAGTGFSTDTQYF	TGTGCCAGCAGTGCCGGGACAGGGTTTAGCACAGATACGCAGTATTTT
NA	NA	TRBV28	TRBJ2-3	CASSGVIGTDTQYF	TGTGCCAGCAGTGGCGTTATAGGCACAGATACGCAGTATTTT
TRBD1	NA	TRBV3-1/TRBV3-2	TRBJ1-2	CASSQRRGASFGYTF	TGTGCCAGCAGCCAACGCAGGGGGGCTAGTTTTGGCTACACCTTC
NA	NA	TRBV13	TRBJ1-1	CASSWGSRGTEAFF	TGTGCCAGCAGCTGGGGGAGTCGCGGGACTGAAGCTTTCTTT
NA	NA	TRBV3-1/TRBV3-2	TRBJ2-7	CASSPSSYEQYF	TGTGCCAGCAGCCCTAGCTCCTACGAGCAGTACTTC
TRBD1	once	TRBV4-3	TRBJ1-5	CASSQDWDSVGRQPQHF	TGCGCCAGCAGCCAAGATTGGGACAGCGTGGGAAGACAGCCCCAGCATTTT